This T cell receptor (beta chain) was captured by sequencing in a study of blood T cell repertoires in COVID-19. Study background: Whether acute or convalescent, the COVID-19 samples came from the United States, Italy and Spain.

Clones were sequenced by immunoSEQ multiplex PCR, and TCRdb holds only the in-frame ones, with some missing. The sample carries over 200,000 clones, about 90% recorded once. This CDR3 is 16 amino acids long. The V and J ends lost 5 bases and 12 bases, in that order; junction bases with no gene match: 14. CDR1 is MDHEN and CDR2 is SYDVKM in the germline V gene. This clone was recorded a few times. Material for sequencing was peripheral blood. The rearrangement uses TRBV28 and TRBJ2-1, with 12 nucleotides matching TRBD2. The TCR comes from a woman aged 60-75 years with acute or convalescent COVID-19. CDR3 loop: CASSPRGLAGGPRQFF. CDR3 DNA: TGTGCCAGCAGTCCCCGTGGGCTAGCGGGAGGGCCTAGGCAGTTCTTC. Complete variable domain (other parts from reference TRBV28 and TRBJ2-1): DVKVTQSSRYLVKRTGEKVFLECVQDMDHENMFWYRQDPGLGLRLIYFSYDVKMKEKGDIPEGYSVSREKKERFSLILESASTNQTSMYLCASSPRGLAGGPRQFFGPGTRLTVL.